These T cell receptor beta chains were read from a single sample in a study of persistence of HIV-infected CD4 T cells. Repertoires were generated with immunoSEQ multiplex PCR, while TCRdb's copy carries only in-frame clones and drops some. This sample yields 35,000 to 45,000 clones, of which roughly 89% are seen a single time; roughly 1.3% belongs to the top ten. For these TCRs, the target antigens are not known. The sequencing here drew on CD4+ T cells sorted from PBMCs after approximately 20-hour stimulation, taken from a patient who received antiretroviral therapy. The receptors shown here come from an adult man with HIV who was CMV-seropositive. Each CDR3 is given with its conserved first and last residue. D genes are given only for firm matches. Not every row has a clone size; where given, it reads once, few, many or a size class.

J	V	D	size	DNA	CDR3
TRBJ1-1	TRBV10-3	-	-	TGTGCCATCAGTGTGGCGGCCGGAGGGTGGCAGAACACTGAAGCTTTCTTT	CAISVAAGGWQNTEAFF
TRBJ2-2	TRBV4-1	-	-	TGCGCCAGCAGCCGATTGGGTTTCGGCACAACGAACACCGGGGAGCTGTTTTTT	CASSRLGFGTTNTGELFF
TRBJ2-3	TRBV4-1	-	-	TGCGCCAGCAGCCAGAGAGATACGCAGTATTTT	CASSQRDTQYF
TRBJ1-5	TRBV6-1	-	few	TGTGCCAGCAGTGAAGAGGGGGGGCGGGGGAGGCCCCAGCATTTT	CASSEEGGRGRPQHF
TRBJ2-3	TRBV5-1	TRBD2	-	TGCGCCAGCAGCTTGGGATCTAGCGGGAGGGATACGCAGTATTTT	CASSLGSSGRDTQYF
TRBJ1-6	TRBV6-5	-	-	TGTGCCAGCAGTTACGGGAGCTCCTATAATTCACCCCTCCACTTT	CASSYGSSYNSPLHF
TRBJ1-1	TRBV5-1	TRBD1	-	TGCGCCAGCAGCTTGGTCCAGGGACAGGGCGGAGAAGCTTTCTTT	CASSLVQGQGGEAFF
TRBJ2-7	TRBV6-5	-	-	TGTGCCAGCAGTTACGCTGGAAGGGTCTACGAGCAGTACTTC	CASSYAGRVYEQYF
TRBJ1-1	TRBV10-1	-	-	TGCGCCAGCAGTGAGTCGGTGGGTTTGAACACTGAAGCTTTCTTT	CASSESVGLNTEAFF
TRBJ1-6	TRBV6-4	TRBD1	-	TGTGCCAGCAGTTATGGACAGGAAGGTTCACCCCTCCACTTT	CASSYGQEGSPLHF
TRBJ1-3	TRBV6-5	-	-	TGTGCCAGCAGTTACGTCAGGGGCTCTGGAAACACCATATATTTT	CASSYVRGSGNTIYF
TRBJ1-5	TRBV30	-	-	TGTGCCTGGAGTGACGGACAGATCAATCAGCCCCAGCATTTT	CAWSDGQINQPQHF
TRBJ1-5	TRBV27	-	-	TGTGCCAGCAGTTTAATCGGGAATCAGCCCCAGCATTTT	CASSLIGNQPQHF
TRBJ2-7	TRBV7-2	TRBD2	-	TGTGCCAGCAGCTACCGACCGGGACTAGCGGGCAGAAACGCCTACGAGCAGTACTTC	CASSYRPGLAGRNAYEQYF
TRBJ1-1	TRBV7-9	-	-	TGTGCCAGCAGCTTAGCTCGGGGGGTGGGCACTGAAGCTTTCTTT	CASSLARGVGTEAFF
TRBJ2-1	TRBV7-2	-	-	TGTGCCAGCAGCTTTGCAAGCTCCTACAATGAGCAGTTCTTC	CASSFASSYNEQFF
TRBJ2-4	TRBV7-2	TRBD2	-	TGTGCCAGCAGCACGAGGACTAGCAGCATTCAGTACTTC	CASSTRTSSIQYF
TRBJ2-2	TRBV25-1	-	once	TGTGCCAGCAGTGAATATACTAGAACCACCGGGGAGCTGTTTTTT	CASSEYTRTTGELFF
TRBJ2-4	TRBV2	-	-	TGTGCCAGCAAGGATTCATGGGCCAAAAACATTCAGTACTTC	CASKDSWAKNIQYF
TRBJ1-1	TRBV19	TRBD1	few	TGTGCCAGTAGTATCGACAGGGACGAAGCTTTCTTT	CASSIDRDEAFF
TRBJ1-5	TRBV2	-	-	TGTGCCAGCATGGTAGGGTACAATCAGCCCCAGCATTTT	CASMVGYNQPQHF
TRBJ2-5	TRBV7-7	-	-	TGTGCTAGCAGCTTATCAGGGACCCGTCAAGAGACCCAGTACTTC	CASSLSGTRQETQYF
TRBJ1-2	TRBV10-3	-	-	TGTGCCATCAGAAACCGGGGGGGGGATGGCTACACCTTC	CAIRNRGGDGYTF
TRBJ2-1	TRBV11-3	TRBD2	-	TGTGCCAGCAGCTTTCAAGCGGGAGGGCTCGACAATGAGCAGTTCTTC	CASSFQAGGLDNEQFF
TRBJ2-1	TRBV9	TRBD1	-	TGTGCCAGCAGCGTAGGCTTTGGGACAGGGCCCTACAATGAGCAGTTCTTC	CASSVGFGTGPYNEQFF
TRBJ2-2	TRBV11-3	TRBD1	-	TGTGCCAGCAGCTTAGATACAGGGGGCACCGGGGAGCTGTTTTTT	CASSLDTGGTGELFF
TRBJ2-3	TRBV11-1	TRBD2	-	TGTGCCAGCAGCTTCGGTAGCGGGAGTCGCACAGATACGCAGTATTTT	CASSFGSGSRTDTQYF
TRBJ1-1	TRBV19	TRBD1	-	TGTGCCAGTAGTATGGGGACAGGGGGCACTGAAGCTTTCTTT	CASSMGTGGTEAFF
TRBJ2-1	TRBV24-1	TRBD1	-	TGTGCCACCTCTCCCGGGACAGGGAGGAATGAGCAGTTCTTC	CATSPGTGRNEQFF
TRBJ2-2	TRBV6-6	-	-	TGTGCCAGCAGTTACTCGAGGCAGAACACCGGGGAGCTGTTTTTT	CASSYSRQNTGELFF
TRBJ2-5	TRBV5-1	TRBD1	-	TGCGCCAGCAGCGTACAGGGGGCGAGAGAGACCCAGTACTTC	CASSVQGARETQYF
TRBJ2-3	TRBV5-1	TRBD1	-	TGCGCCAGCAGCTTGGCCAGGGGGAGCACAGATACGCAGTATTTT	CASSLARGSTDTQYF
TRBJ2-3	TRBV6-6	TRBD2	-	TGTGCCAGCAGAAAAGGGGACTACACAGATACGCAGTATTTT	CASRKGDYTDTQYF
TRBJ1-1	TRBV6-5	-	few	TGTGCCAGCAGTTGGGTGGGGAGCACTGAAGCTTTCTTT	CASSWVGSTEAFF
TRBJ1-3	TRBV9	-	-	TGTGCCAGCAGCGTATGGCAGAACCCGATCTCTGGAAACACCATATATTTT	CASSVWQNPISGNTIYF
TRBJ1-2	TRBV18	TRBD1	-	TGTGCCAGCTCGCCAAACCTCGTGGGACAGGGGTATGGCTACACCTTC	CASSPNLVGQGYGYTF
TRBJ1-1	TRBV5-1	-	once	TGCGCCAGCAGCTTGTATTCCAGGGAGGGAACTGAAGCTTTCTTT	CASSLYSREGTEAFF
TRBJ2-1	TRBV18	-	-	TGTGCCAGCTCACCACCCGGAGGAGGGAACTCCTACAATGAGCAGTTCTTC	CASSPPGGGNSYNEQFF
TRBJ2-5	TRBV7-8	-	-	TGTGCCAGCAGCCCCTCCGAGACCCAGTACTTC	CASSPSETQYF
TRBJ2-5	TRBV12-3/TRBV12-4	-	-	TGTGCCAGCACCGCGGTGGTAGAGACCCAGTACTTC	CASTAVVETQYF
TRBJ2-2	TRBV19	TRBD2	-	TGTGCCAGTAGTACGGGGAGGGCCCGGGGGACCGGGGAGCTGTTTTTT	CASSTGRARGTGELFF
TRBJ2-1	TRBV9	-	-	TGTGCCAGCAGCGTAGACTTCAGCGGGGAGCAGTTCTTC	CASSVDFSGEQFF
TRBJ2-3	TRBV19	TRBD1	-	TGTGCCAGTAGTATAGAAGGACAGGCGACAGATACGCAGTATTTT	CASSIEGQATDTQYF
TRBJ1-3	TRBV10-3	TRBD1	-	TGTGCCTTGCGGGACAGTCTCGGAAACACCATATATTTT	CALRDSLGNTIYF
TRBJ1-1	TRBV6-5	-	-	TGTGCCATAATTCCCGGCAGGCTCGAAGCTTTCTTT	CAIIPGRLEAFF
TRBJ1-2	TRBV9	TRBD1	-	TGTGCCAGCAGCGATTCCGGACAGGACAACTATGGCTACACCTTC	CASSDSGQDNYGYTF
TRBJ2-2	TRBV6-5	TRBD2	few	TGTGCCAGCAGTTACCCCGGTGTAGCGGGAACCGGGGAGCTGTTTTTT	CASSYPGVAGTGELFF
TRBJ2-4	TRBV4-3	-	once	TGCGCCAGCAGCCTAGGGGCCGCCGCCAAAAACATTCAGTACTTC	CASSLGAAAKNIQYF
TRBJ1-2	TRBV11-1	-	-	TGTGCCAGCAGCTTAGAAGCGGTAGCGAGCTATGGCTACACCTTC	CASSLEAVASYGYTF
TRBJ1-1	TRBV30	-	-	TGTGCCTGGAGTCCCCAGGGGAACACTGAAGCTTTCTTT	CAWSPQGNTEAFF
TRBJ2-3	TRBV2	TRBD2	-	TGTGCCAGCAGATTAGCGGGGGGCACAGATACGCAGTATTTT	CASRLAGGTDTQYF
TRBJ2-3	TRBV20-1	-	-	TGCAGTGCTAGTAGTCCGGGACTCTACACAGATACGCAGTATTTT	CSASSPGLYTDTQYF